Shown below are 31 T cell receptor beta chains from a single sample sequenced in a study. Treg sorting used a CD4+CD25+CD127-/low gate. TCRdb passed the 5' RACE reads through MiXCR, listing each CDR3 protein once. The sample comprises 35,000 to 45,000 distinct CDR3 sequences, over 20% of which are singletons, and around 4% rests with the top ten. The sequenced sample was Tregs sorted from a lymph node. Every receptor here comes from a female donor with breast cancer.

This clonotype was picked up many times. The chain has TRBV7-9 and TRBJ1-2; D remains unclear. There are 14 residues in the CDR3. Germline V gene sequence: CDR1 SEHNR, CDR2 FQNEAQ (reference sequence). Trimming pared 0 bases from V and 6 bases from J, leaving 11 bases between. The CDR3: CASSLAGGLDGYTF. CDR3 coding DNA: TGTGCCAGCAGCTTAGCGGGAGGGCTCGATGGCTACACCTTC.

This clonotype showed up many times. V gene TRBV6-1 combines with J gene TRBJ2-5; D is possibly TRBD1 (5 bases). CDR3 size: 12 residues. V lost 6 bases and J 5 bases, leaving 10 bases between the germline ends. CDR1 is MNHNS, CDR2 SASEGT, per germline. The CDR3 sequence is CASRAGFETQYF. The CDR3 DNA sequence: TGTGCCAGCAGGGCAGGGTTTGAGACCCAGTACTTC.

This clonotype was detected many times. Here the CDR3 reads CASSGDGLNTEAFF. The CDR3 region has the DNA TGCGCCAGCAGCGGGGACGGATTGAACACTGAAGCTTTCTTT. V and J are TRBV5-1 and TRBJ1-1; D is possibly TRBD1 (5 bases). The V end lost 4 bases, the J end lost 0 bases, and 10 bases lay between the germline ends. The germline V gene encodes CDR1 SGHRS and CDR2 YFSETQ. This CDR3 has 14 residues. Full variable domain (missing parts from reference TRBV5-1 and TRBJ1-1): KAGVTQTPRYLIKTRGQQVTLSCSPISGHRSVSWYQQTPGQGLQFLFEYFSETQRNKGNFPGRFSGRQFSNSRSEMNVSTLELGDSALYLCASSGDGLNTEAFFGQGTRLTVV.

The sample holds one count of this clonotype. This sequence joins TRBV27 and TRBJ2-7, with D possibly being TRBD2 (6 bases). V shed 6 bases and J shed 7 bases, with 16 bases lying between them. The CDR3 is 13 amino acids. The germline V gene has CDR1 MNHEY and CDR2 SMNVEV (reference sequence). The CDR3 protein is CASSPGLSREQYF. CDR3 DNA sequence: TGTGCCAGCAGCCCGGGACTGTCAAGGGAGCAGTACTTC.

CDR3 DNA: TGCAGTGCTAGAGGCCTAATCGGGACAGCTTACAATGAGCAGTTCTTC. Translated: CSARGLIGTAYNEQFF. The chain carries TRBV20-1 and TRBJ2-1; 7 bases are shared with TRBD1. The germline V gene encodes CDR1 DFQATT and CDR2 SNEGSKA (reference sequence). This CDR3 has 16 residues. V gave up 1 base and J gave up 4 bases; unmatched junction bases: 10.

This clonotype was seen only a few times. This chain connects TRBV20-1 to TRBJ1-2; unclear D gene. Germline V gene data show CDR1 as DFQATT and CDR2 as SNEGSKA (reference sequence). The length of the CDR3 is 11 residues. The V end was cut by 1 base, the J end by 8 bases, with 8 bases between. CDR3 protein: CSARVVGGYTF. The CDR3 DNA follows: TGCAGTGCTAGAGTAGTAGGGGGCTACACCTTC.

This clonotype was seen ten or more times. The chain joins TRBV7-8 to TRBJ1-1, with 7 positions matching TRBD1. The CDR3 is made up of 13 amino acids. Germline CDR1 and CDR2: SGHVS and FQNEAQ. The V and J ends lost 5 bases and 3 bases, in that order; junction bases with no gene match: 3. The CDR3 DNA reads TGTGCCAGCAGCCGCGACAGGGACACTGAAGCTTTCTTT. It is translated as CASSRDRDTEAFF.

This clonotype is deemed medium-sized (0.01 to 0.1%). The V call is TRBV9, the J call TRBJ2-4; D is unresolved. This CDR3 region has 14 residues. Germline CDR1 and CDR2: SGDLS and YYNGEE. Between the trimmed V and J ends, which lost 2 bases and 0 bases, there was a span of 6 bases. In nucleotides, the CDR3 is TGTGCCAGCAGCGTCAGTGTAGCCAAAAACATTCAGTACTTC. Its translation: CASSVSVAKNIQYF.

This clonotype was observed many times. The chain couples TRBV4-1 to TRBJ2-7, with 12 bases that match TRBD1. Trimming removed 6 bases from V and 5 bases from J; junction bases left unmatched: 8. There are 15 residues in the CDR3. From germline, CDR1 is MGHRA and CDR2 YSYEKL. CDR3 DNA: TGCGCCAGCAGGGCGACCGGGACAGGGGGCCACGAGCAGTACTTC. Amino acids: CASRATGTGGHEQYF.

This clonotype was seen many times. The chain employs TRBV4-3 and TRBJ1-1; D call uncertain. Trimming removed 2 bases from V and 10 bases from J, with 14 bases in between. CDR3 length: 13 residues. Germline V gives CDR1 LGHNA, CDR2 YSLEER. The DNA for the CDR3 is TGCGCCAGCAGCCAACTACCCCAAGAAGGAGCTTTCTTT. It encodes CASSQLPQEGAFF.

The chain employs TRBV2 and TRBJ1-6, with D uncertain. Trimming removed 2 bases at V and 5 bases at J, with 4 bases between. Per the germline V gene, CDR1 is SNHLY and CDR2 is FYNNEI. This CDR3 region has 13 residues. This CDR3 is CASSEWDNSPLHF. Here the CDR3 DNA reads TGTGCCAGCAGTGAATGGGATAATTCACCCCTCCACTTT.

A note on this clonotype: This may come from a read error, since a much larger clone is one base off. As the CDR3 is not closed by the conserved phenylalanine or tryptophan, this likely results from a read error. The chain couples TRBV7-2 to TRBJ2-6; D remains ambiguous. Germline lookup yields CDR1 SGHTA and CDR2 FQGNSA. V lost 5 bases and J 0 bases, leaving 8 bases between the germline ends. This CDR3 contains 15 residues. CDR3 sequence reads: CASSDPSSGANVLTS. CDR3 nucleotides: TGTGCCAGCAGCGACCCTAGCTCTGGGGCCAACGTCCTGACTTCC.

J is TRBJ2-7 and V is TRBV27; tentatively, D is TRBD1 or TRBD2 (5 bases each). The CDR3 runs 15 residues. The germline CDR1 and CDR2 sequences are MNHEY and SMNVEV (reference sequence). The V and J ends lost 1 base and 2 bases respectively, with 12 bases between them. CDR3 loop: CASSLLGTNTYEQYF. DNA for the CDR3: TGTGCCAGCAGTTTATTAGGGACGAACACCTACGAGCAGTACTTC.

This clonotype was recorded a few times. The V gene is TRBV27, the J gene TRBJ2-7; perhaps D is TRBD1 or TRBD2 (7 bases each). Germline assignment: CDR1 MNHEY and CDR2 SMNVEV (reference sequence). Trimming shortened V by 5 bases and J by 6 bases, and 20 bases separated the two germline ends. The CDR3 has 15 amino acids. CDR3 DNA: TGTGCCAGCAGTGCCCAGACAGGGAGGGCCTTCGAGCAGTACTTC. This codes for CASSAQTGRAFEQYF.

Many counts were recorded for this clonotype. The chain links TRBV13 to TRBJ2-7, with 9 bases lining up with TRBD1. The CDR3 covers 16 residues. Germline V gene data show CDR1 as PRHDT and CDR2 as FYEKMQ (reference sequence). V lost 2 bases and J lost 2; bases outside the gene matches: 7. The CDR3: CASSLNPGQGTYEQYF. CDR3 DNA: TGTGCCAGCAGCTTAAATCCGGGACAGGGAACCTACGAGCAGTACTTC.

In its sample, this clonotype was seen many times. The chain links TRBV6-5 to TRBJ2-7; D is unresolved. CDR1 is MNHEY and CDR2 is SVGAGI in the germline V gene. V lost 0 bases, J lost 3 bases, and 6 bases lay in between. The CDR3 consists of 13 residues. CDR3 region: CASSYSYDYEQYF. CDR3 DNA: TGTGCCAGCAGTTACTCGTACGACTACGAGCAGTACTTC.

This clonotype was picked up many times. The chain employs TRBV6-1 and TRBJ2-3; unclear D gene. With 10 bases removed from V and 4 bases from J, the gap between germline ends came to 15 bases. This CDR3 comprises 13 residues. The germline V gene has CDR1 MNHNS and CDR2 SASEGT. The CDR3, as DNA: TGTGCCACCCAAGACGGGTATTCAGATACGCAGTATTTT. The encoded protein is CATQDGYSDTQYF.

This clonotype was seen more than once but under ten times. The V gene is TRBV20-1, the J gene TRBJ2-5, with 10 bases matching TRBD2. Per germline, CDR1 DFQATT and CDR2 SNEGSKA (reference sequence). V shed 1 base and J 2 bases; nucleotides not matched to a gene: 4. CDR3 length: 15 residues. The DNA for the CDR3 is TGCAGTGCTAGAGGGTCAGCGGGAGGGCAAGAGACCCAGTACTTC. As protein: CSARGSAGGQETQYF.

This clonotype was seen ten or more times. The chain joins TRBV7-9 to TRBJ2-5; D remains unclear. V was clipped by 1 base and J by 1 base, with 7 bases between them. The CDR3 covers 14 residues. The germline CDR1 and CDR2 sequences are SEHNR and FQNEAQ (reference sequence). The CDR3 DNA is TGTGCCAGCAGCTTAGTTCAGGTCCAAGAGACCCAGTACTTC. Translation gives CASSLVQVQETQYF.

This clonotype has a count of ten or more. The genes are TRBV5-1 and TRBJ2-2; TRBD2 might be the D (5 bases). The V gene lost 4 bases and the J gene lost 5 bases, with 18 bases spanning the gap. The CDR3 consists of 16 residues. CDR1 is SGHRS and CDR2 is YFSETQ in the germline V gene. CDR3 region: CASSPMVGSGTGELFF. For the CDR3, the DNA is TGCGCCAGCAGCCCCATGGTAGGCTCGGGGACCGGGGAGCTGTTTTTT.

The V and J genes are TRBV9 and TRBJ2-6; D is unclear. The germline CDR1 and CDR2 sequences are SGDLS and YYNGEE. CDR3 length: 15 amino acids. Deletions cut 0 bases from V and 0 bases from J, with 4 bases between. Written as DNA, the CDR3 is TGTGCCAGCAGCGTAGCCTTCTCTGGGGCCAACGTCCTGACTTTC. Translating gives CASSVAFSGANVLTF.

In its sample, this clonotype was seen a few times. This chain links TRBV20-1 with TRBJ2-5, with a possible D match to TRBD2 (5 bases). The CDR3 totals 15 residues. V was trimmed by 2 bases and J by 0 bases, leaving 13 bases between them. The germline CDR1 and CDR2 sequences are DFQATT and SNEGSKA (reference sequence). The CDR3 sequence is CSARPQTMYQETQYF. CDR3 DNA: TGCAGTGCTAGACCTCAGACTATGTACCAAGAGACCCAGTACTTC.

Regarding this clonotype: Being one base from a much bigger clone, this may be a read error. This chain uses TRBV5-1 with TRBJ1-2; 7 bases match TRBD1. V lost 4 bases and J lost 7; bases outside the gene matches: 10. Germline V gives CDR1 SGHRS, CDR2 YFSETQ. This CDR3 has 14 amino acids. DNA for the CDR3: TGCGCCAGCAGCCCAACAGGGGTTAAGGGTGGCTACACCTTC. This gives the protein CASSPTGVKGGYTF.

This clonotype was recorded a few times. This chain connects TRBV10-3 to TRBJ2-2, with D perhaps being TRBD1 or TRBD2 (5 bases each). V dropped 4 bases and J dropped 5 bases, with 17 bases sitting between them. Germline V gene data show CDR1 as ENHRY and CDR2 as SYGVKD. This CDR3 spans 16 amino acids. For the CDR3, the DNA is TGTGCCATCAGTGGATCCGGGACGAGCCGTACCGGGGAGCTGTTTTTT. The encoded protein is CAISGSGTSRTGELFF.

This clonotype was seen a handful of times. The genes are TRBV28 and TRBJ1-5; 7 bases map to TRBD1. The CDR3 spans 15 residues. The J segment lost 4 bases and the V segment lost 6 bases, leaving 9 bases of the junction unmatched. Germline V gene data show CDR1 as MDHEN and CDR2 as SYDVKM. The CDR3 loop reads CASRTPGQYNQPQHF. Written as DNA, the CDR3 is TGTGCCAGCAGGACCCCGGGACAGTATAATCAGCCCCAGCATTTT.

The sample holds a few counts of this clonotype. The junction differs from germline at one of its ends, possibly a read error. This rearrangement joins TRBV7-9 to TRBJ2-7; 7 bases align to TRBD1. Germline assignment: CDR1 SEHNR and CDR2 FQNEAQ (reference sequence). This CDR3 has 14 amino acids. CDR3 region: CASSFGTVSNEQYF. CDR3 bases: TGTGCCAGCAGCTTCGGGACAGTCTCCAACGAGCAGTACTTC.

The chain uses TRBV30 and TRBJ2-2; 8 bases align to TRBD1. CDR1 is GTSNPN and CDR2 is SVGIG in the germline V gene (reference sequence). Losses at the gene ends were 4 bases for V and 5 bases for J; bases not matched to a gene: 0. This CDR3 is 12 amino acids long. CDR3 bases: TGTGCCTGGAACAGGGGGACCGGGGAGCTGTTTTTT. Encoded protein: CAWNRGTGELFF.

This clonotype was counted between two and nine times. This sequence joins TRBV5-6 and TRBJ2-7; a weak D match, TRBD2 (6 bases). Per germline, CDR1 SGHDT and CDR2 YYEEEE. This CDR3 spans 15 amino acids. V lost 2 bases and J 6 bases, leaving 18 bases between the germline ends. CDR3 sequence reads: CASSFYGGTSSEQYF. Written as DNA, the CDR3 is TGTGCCAGCAGCTTCTATGGCGGGACTTCTAGCGAGCAGTACTTC. Supplemented by reference TRBV5-6 and TRBJ2-7, the full variable domain reads DAGVTQSPTHLIKTRGQQVTLRCSPKSGHDTVSWYQQALGQGPQFIFQYYEEEERQRGNFPDRFSGHQFPNYSSELNVNALLLGDSALYLCASSFYGGTSSEQYFGPGTRLTVT.

The gene calls are TRBV29-1 and TRBJ2-1, with 10 bases that match TRBD1. The CDR3 sequence is 14 residues long. With V trimmed by 5 bases and J by 8 bases, 9 bases remained unmatched. The V gene's germline CDR1 is SQVTM and CDR2 ANQGSEA. The CDR3 coding sequence is TGCAGCGTTCACGGGACAGGGGCGAAGGATGAGCAGTTCTTC. It translates to CSVHGTGAKDEQFF.

To note about this clonotype: A much larger clone differs from this one at a single base, so this may be a read error. J is TRBJ1-5 and V is TRBV12-3 or TRBV12-4; D unresolved. CDR3 length equals 13 residues. CDR3 loop: CASSATVNQTQHF. The CDR3, as DNA: TGTGCCAGCAGTGCTACAGTGAATCAGACCCAGCATTTT.

In the case of this clonotype: Germline and junction disagree at one end, which may indicate a read error. The gene calls are TRBV7-2 and TRBJ2-7; no clear D gene. The CDR3 contains 15 residues. Per the germline V gene, CDR1 is SGHTA and CDR2 is FQGNSA. The CDR3 DNA reads TGTGCCAGTAGCTTAAGGGCAGGCGACTCCTACGAGCAGTACTTC. Translated, it gives CASSLRAGDSYEQYF. Drawing the rest from reference TRBV7-2 and TRBJ2-7, the complete variable domain is GAGVSQSPSNKVTEKGKDVELRCDPISGHTALYWYRQSLGQGLEFLIYFQGNSAPDKSGLPSDRFSAERTGGSVSTLTIQRTQQEDSAVYLCASSLRAGDSYEQYFGPGTRLTVT.